The clone carrying this TCR beta chain was seen a handful of times. Its antigen is not known. Unique molecular identifiers were used to barcode this TCRbeta library. A single record per CDR3 protein comes from TCRdb applying MiXCR to the PCR reads. The sample gives hundreds of thousands of distinct CDR3 sequences, 15% to 20% of which show up once; around 38% is in the top ten. The data are from a study of T-cell reconstitution after alpha-beta-depleted transplantation in children. Study-wide results and caveats: Some patients' high day-60 TCRbeta diversity was attributed to recipient cells surviving conditioning.

V dropped 6 bases and J dropped 0 bases, with 20 bases sitting between them. The CDR3 length is 17 residues. Sequenced here: PBMCs, mostly from graft donor cells, sampled 360 days after TCRalphabeta/CD19-depleted stem cell transplant. This rearrangement joins TRBV12-3 or TRBV12-4 to TRBJ1-1; a weak D match, TRBD1 (5 bases). The receptor's source is a male patient between 2 and 15 years old who had a stem cell transplant for acute lymphoblastic leukemia, so the T cells may come from the graft donor. The CDR3 coding sequence is TGTGCCAGCAGATACCACCTTAGGGCAGGGATGAACACTGAAGCTTTCTTT. Amino acid sequence: CASRYHLRAGMNTEAFF.